A single sample is the source of the 10 T cell receptor beta chains below, sequenced in a study of blood T cell repertoires in COVID-19. TCRdb's copy holds only in-frame clones and misses some; the assay was immunoSEQ multiplex PCR. This repertoire shows 300,000 to 450,000 clones, approximately 90% found once; its top ten account for 3% to 4.5%. The sequencing input was peripheral blood. These TCRs come from a woman in her sixties or seventies with COVID-19, enrolled during active disease.

The chain recombines TRBV9 with TRBJ2-1, with 12 bases matching TRBD2. The CDR3 runs to 16 residues. CDR1 is SGDLS, CDR2 YYNGEE, per germline. V lost 0 bases, J lost 6 bases, and 4 bases stayed unmatched. CDR3 nucleotide sequence: TGTGCCAGCAGCGTAGGGCTAGCGGGGGGGACCAATGAGCAGTTCTTC. Translating it yields CASSVGLAGGTNEQFF. The whole variable domain, filled in from reference TRBV9 and TRBJ2-1, reads DSGVTQTPKHLITATGQRVTLRCSPRSGDLSVYWYQQSLDQGLQFLIQYYNGEERAKGNILERFSAQQFPDLHSELNLSSLELGDSALYFCASSVGLAGGTNEQFFGPGTRLTVL.

The genes are TRBV9 and TRBJ2-3; D is unclear. Per the germline V gene, CDR1 is SGDLS and CDR2 is YYNGEE. Between the trimmed V and J ends, which lost 0 bases and 3 bases, there was a span of 8 bases. The CDR3 covers 14 residues. CDR3 DNA: TGTGCCAGCAGCGTAGTGGCAGGTACAGATACGCAGTATTTT. Protein sequence: CASSVVAGTDTQYF. The full variable domain, completed using reference TRBV9 and TRBJ2-3, is DSGVTQTPKHLITATGQRVTLRCSPRSGDLSVYWYQQSLDQGLQFLIQYYNGEERAKGNILERFSAQQFPDLHSELNLSSLELGDSALYFCASSVVAGTDTQYFGPGTRLTVL.

The chain links TRBV14 to TRBJ2-5; D is undetermined. Germline lookup yields CDR1 SGHDN and CDR2 FVKESK. The CDR3 has 18 amino acids. V gave up 1 base and J gave up 2 bases, with 20 bases separating them. In DNA, the CDR3 is TGTGCCAGCAGCCAAGCTCCCGGGTGGCGTGACCAGCAAGAGACCCAGTACTTC. This sequence encodes CASSQAPGWRDQQETQYF.

The rearrangement uses TRBV30 and TRBJ1-6; D is unresolved. The CDR3 is made up of 16 amino acids. V lost 2 bases and J lost 0, with 11 bases in between. CDR1 is GTSNPN and CDR2 is SVGIG in the germline V gene (reference sequence). The CDR3 DNA follows: TGTGCCTGGAGTATCCCCGGGAGCTCCTATAATTCACCCCTCCACTTT. The encoded protein is CAWSIPGSSYNSPLHF.

The chain combines TRBV3-1 (or the pseudogene TRBV3-2) with TRBJ1-4, with 7 bases that match TRBD1. Germline V gene lookup returns CDR1 LGHDT and CDR2 YNNKEL (reference sequence). The J segment lost 1 base and the V segment lost 4 bases, leaving 15 bases of the junction unmatched. The length of the CDR3 is 19 residues. The CDR3 DNA sequence: TGTGCCAGCAGCCTACCCATACTTCCGGGACAGAGAACTAATGAAAAACTGTTTTTT. Its translation is CASSLPILPGQRTNEKLFF.

V and J are TRBV28 and TRBJ1-2; 7 nucleotides line up with TRBD1. The V gene's germline CDR1 is MDHEN and CDR2 SYDVKM. The CDR3 extends over 13 amino acids. The trim removed 0 bases at V and 7 bases at J, leaving 2 bases unmatched. CDR3 nucleotides: TGTGCCAGCAGTTTATGGGGGACAGCTGGCTACACCTTC. Its translation is CASSLWGTAGYTF.

This chain joins TRBV7-2 and TRBJ2-4, with no clear D. CDR1 and CDR2 from the germline V gene are SGHTA and FQGNSA. CDR3 length equals 14 residues. V was pared by 1 base and J by 8 bases, with 12 bases between. DNA for the CDR3: TGTGCCAGCAGCTTAGGCGACCCTGGAGACATTCAGTACTTC. Translation gives CASSLGDPGDIQYF.

V and J are TRBV2 and TRBJ2-1, with 8 bases aligning to TRBD1. The germline V gene encodes CDR1 SNHLY and CDR2 FYNNEI. The V segment lost 10 bases and the J segment 6 bases; nucleotides outside the gene matches: 2. The CDR3 is 11 residues long. The CDR3 sequence is CATGQGNEQFF. DNA for the CDR3: TGTGCCACAGGACAGGGCAATGAGCAGTTCTTC.

The CDR3 reads CASSFRQITGYTF. CDR3 DNA sequence: TGTGCCAGCAGCTTTCGCCAGATTACTGGCTACACCTTC. This chain uses TRBV7-2 with TRBJ1-2, with D hard to call. The germline CDR1 and CDR2 sequences are SGHTA and FQGNSA. This CDR3 contains 13 residues. V lost 3 bases and J 7 bases, leaving 12 bases between the germline ends.

Regarding this clone: This specimen includes other DNA sequences encoding the same CDR3. The rearrangement joins TRBV5-6 to TRBJ1-1; possibly TRBD1 for D (5 bases). V was shortened by 2 bases and J by 4 bases, with 12 bases between the two germline ends. Germline CDR1 reads SGHDT; CDR2 reads YYEEEE. CDR3 length equals 14 residues. DNA for the CDR3: TGTGCCAGCAGCTTTTGGCAGGGTGTCACTGAAGCTTTCTTT. It specifies CASSFWQGVTEAFF.